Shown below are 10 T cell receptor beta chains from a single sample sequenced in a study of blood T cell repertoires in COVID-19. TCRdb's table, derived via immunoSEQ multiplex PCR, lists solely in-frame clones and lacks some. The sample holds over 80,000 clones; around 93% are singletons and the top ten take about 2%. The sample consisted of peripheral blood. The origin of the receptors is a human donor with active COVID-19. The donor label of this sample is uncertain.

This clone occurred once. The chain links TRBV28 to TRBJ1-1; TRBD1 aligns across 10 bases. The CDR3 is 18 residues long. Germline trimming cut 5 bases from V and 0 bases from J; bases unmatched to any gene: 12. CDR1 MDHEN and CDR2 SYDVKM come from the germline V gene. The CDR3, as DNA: TGTGCCAGCAGTCTAGAGACAGGGGGCGACCGTATGAACACTGAAGCTTTCTTT. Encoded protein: CASSLETGGDRMNTEAFF.

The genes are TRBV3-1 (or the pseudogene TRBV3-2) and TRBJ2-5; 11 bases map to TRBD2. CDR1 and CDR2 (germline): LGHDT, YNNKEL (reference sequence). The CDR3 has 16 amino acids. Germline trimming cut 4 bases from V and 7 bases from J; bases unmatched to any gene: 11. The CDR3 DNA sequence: TGTGCCAGCAGCCGACAGACTAGCGGGGAGTCGGGGACCCAGTACTTC. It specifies CASSRQTSGESGTQYF.

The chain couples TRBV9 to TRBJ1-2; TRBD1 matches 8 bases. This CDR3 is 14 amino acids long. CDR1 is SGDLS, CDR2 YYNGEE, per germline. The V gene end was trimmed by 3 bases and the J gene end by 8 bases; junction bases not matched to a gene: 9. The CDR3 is CASSEPAGTGGYTF. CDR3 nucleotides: TGTGCCAGCAGCGAGCCCGCGGGGACAGGCGGCTACACCTTC. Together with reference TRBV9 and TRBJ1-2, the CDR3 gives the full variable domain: DSGVTQTPKHLITATGQRVTLRCSPRSGDLSVYWYQQSLDQGLQFLIQYYNGEERAKGNILERFSAQQFPDLHSELNLSSLELGDSALYFCASSEPAGTGGYTFGSGTRLTVV.

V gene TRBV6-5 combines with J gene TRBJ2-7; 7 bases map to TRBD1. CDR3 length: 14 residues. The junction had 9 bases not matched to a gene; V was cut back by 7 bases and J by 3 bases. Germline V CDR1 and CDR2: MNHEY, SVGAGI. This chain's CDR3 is CASIYDRVGYEQYF. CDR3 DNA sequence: TGTGCCAGCATTTATGACAGGGTAGGCTACGAGCAGTACTTC.

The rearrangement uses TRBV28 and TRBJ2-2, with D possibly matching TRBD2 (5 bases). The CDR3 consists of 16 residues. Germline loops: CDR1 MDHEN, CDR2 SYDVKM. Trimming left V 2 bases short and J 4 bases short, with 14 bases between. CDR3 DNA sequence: TGTGCCAGCAGTTTAGTCTGGGCTCGGGGCACCGGGGAGCTGTTTTTT. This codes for CASSLVWARGTGELFF.

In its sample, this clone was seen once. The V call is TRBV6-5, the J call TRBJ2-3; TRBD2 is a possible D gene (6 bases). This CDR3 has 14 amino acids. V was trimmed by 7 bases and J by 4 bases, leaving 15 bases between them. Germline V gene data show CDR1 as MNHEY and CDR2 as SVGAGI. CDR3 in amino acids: CASKRVSGADTQYF. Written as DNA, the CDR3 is TGTGCCAGCAAGCGGGTATCAGGTGCAGATACGCAGTATTTT.

The CDR3 protein is CASSWSYTGELFF. CDR3 coding DNA: TGTGCCAGCAGTTGGAGCTACACCGGGGAGCTGTTTTTT. The chain links TRBV6-5 to TRBJ2-2; no clear D. Deletions cut 4 bases from V and 3 bases from J, with 6 bases between. CDR1 is MNHEY, CDR2 SVGAGI, per germline. This CDR3 spans 13 amino acids.

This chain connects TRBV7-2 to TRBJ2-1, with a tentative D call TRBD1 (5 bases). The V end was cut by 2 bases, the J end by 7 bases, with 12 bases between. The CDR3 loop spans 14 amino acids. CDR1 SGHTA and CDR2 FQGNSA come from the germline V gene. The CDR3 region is CASSLWAGPNEQFF. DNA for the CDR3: TGTGCCAGCAGCTTATGGGCAGGGCCAAATGAGCAGTTCTTC. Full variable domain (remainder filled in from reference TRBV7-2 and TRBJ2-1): GAGVSQSPSNKVTEKGKDVELRCDPISGHTALYWYRQSLGQGLEFLIYFQGNSAPDKSGLPSDRFSAERTGGSVSTLTIQRTQQEDSAVYLCASSLWAGPNEQFFGPGTRLTVL.

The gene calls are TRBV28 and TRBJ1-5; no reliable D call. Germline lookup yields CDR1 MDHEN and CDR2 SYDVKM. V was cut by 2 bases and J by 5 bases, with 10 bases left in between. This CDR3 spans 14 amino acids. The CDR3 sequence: CASSLEGSHQPQHF. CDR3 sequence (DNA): TGTGCCAGCAGTTTAGAAGGGAGTCATCAGCCCCAGCATTTT.

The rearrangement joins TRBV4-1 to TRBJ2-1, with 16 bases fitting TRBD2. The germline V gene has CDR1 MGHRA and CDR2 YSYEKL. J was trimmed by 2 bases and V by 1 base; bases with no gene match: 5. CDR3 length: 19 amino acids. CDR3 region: CASSQVGTSGGGTYNEQFF. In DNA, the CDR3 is TGCGCCAGCAGCCAAGTAGGGACTAGCGGGGGGGGGACCTACAATGAGCAGTTCTTC.